The TCR beta chain described here comes from a study of siplizumab effects on memory and regulatory T cells. Worth noting for this clone: Its target is not known.

Profiled with immunoSEQ multiplex PCR; TCRdb holds only in-frame clones, not every one. The data hold approximately 90,000 clones, with 90% to 95% observed a single time. Overall study results and limits: It was not possible to assign a naive or memory phenotype to roughly 80-95% of proliferating CD4+ or CD8+ clones. Sequences below about 10^-5 frequency were poorly captured. As a result, only a minor fraction of alloreactive clones mapped to unstimulated subsets.

The sample taken for sequencing was non-Treg CD4+ T cells sorted from blood. This receptor was taken from a human donor in good health.

The CDR3 loop is CSVATGTYEQYF. CDR3 nucleotides: TGCAGCGTTGCCACGGGGACCTACGAGCAGTACTTC. J is TRBJ2-7 and V is TRBV29-1; possible D gene TRBD2, 5 bases. Looked up from germline, CDR1 is SQVTM and CDR2 is ANQGSEA. V dropped 4 bases and J dropped 2 bases, with 9 bases sitting between them. The CDR3 has 12 amino acids.